These T cell receptor beta chains were read from a single sample in a study of regulatory T cells in long-lasting Graves disease. Each CDR3 protein is one row after TCRdb ran MiXCR on the multiplex PCR reads. The sample records some 250,000 distinct CDR3 sequences, more than 15% being singletons. Separately, the same data were catalogued under a study of T cells in Graves' hyperthyroidism and ophthalmopathy.

The material sequenced was peripheral blood mononuclear cells (PBMCs), taken at new diagnosis, from a patient treated with antithyroid drugs. Source of these receptors: a woman in her twenties or thirties with Graves disease. Both conserved end residues are part of each CDR3. Expanded clones get a size class; other rows say once, few or many, or leave the size out.

abundance: many; v_gene: TRBV10-1; CDR3aa: CASSPGQAPSYEQYF
abundance: many; v_gene: TRBV6-1; CDR3aa: CASSTGLRAYTEAFF
abundance: many; v_gene: TRBV27; CDR3aa: CASSFGLMNSPLHF
abundance: many; v_gene: TRBV29-1; CDR3aa: CSVEGGDYSPQSYNEQFF
abundance: many; v_gene: TRBV5-6; CDR3aa: CASSTRETGRGGTQYF
abundance: many; v_gene: TRBV5-4; CDR3aa: CASSLAGADQPQHF
abundance: many; v_gene: TRBV12-3/TRBV12-4; CDR3aa: CASSLELGTGGYTF
abundance: many; v_gene: TRBV5-5; CDR3aa: CASSNDRGDEKLFF
abundance: many; v_gene: TRBV5-1; CDR3aa: CASSLGQGFGYTF
abundance: many; v_gene: TRBV11-2; CDR3aa: CASSLVQNTGELFF
abundance: many; v_gene: TRBV12-3/TRBV12-4; CDR3aa: CATQSQGSEAFF
abundance: many; v_gene: TRBV7-9; CDR3aa: CASSLRGVQETQYF
abundance: many; v_gene: TRBV27; CDR3aa: CASSLSRDRGRETQYF
abundance: many; v_gene: TRBV20-1; CDR3aa: CSARDSVGTRNYGYTF
abundance: NA; v_gene: TRBV7-6; CDR3aa: CASSLGGGGSGNTIYF